These 5 T cell receptor beta chains were all obtained from the same sample, sequenced in a study of T cell responses to AZD1222 COVID-19 vaccine. Repertoires were generated with immunoSEQ multiplex PCR, while TCRdb's copy carries only in-frame clones and drops some. The repertoire holds under 150,000 clones, with under 95% as singletons. Specimen: peripheral blood, collected 28 days after the second AZD1222 dose. The receptors derive from an adult who received the AZD1222 COVID-19 vaccine.

The chain couples TRBV6-5 to TRBJ2-2; weak D call: TRBD1 (6 bases). With 7 bases removed from V and 6 bases from J, the gap between germline ends came to 12 bases. CDR3 length equals 13 residues. CDR1 MNHEY and CDR2 SVGAGI come from the germline V gene. The CDR3 here is CASTPYRAGELFF. CDR3 sequence (DNA): TGTGCCAGCACTCCGTACAGGGCCGGGGAGCTGTTTTTT.

This clone was recorded once. This sequence joins TRBV19 and TRBJ1-1, with TRBD1 identical over 7 bases. V shed 4 bases, J shed 3 bases, and the junction held 5 bases outside the gene matches. Germline values: CDR1 LNHDA, CDR2 SQIVND (reference sequence). The length of the CDR3 is 14 residues. In DNA, the CDR3 is TGTGCCAGTAGTACGACAGGGACATACACTGAAGCTTTCTTT. Translation gives CASSTTGTYTEAFF. The full variable domain, completed using reference TRBV19 and TRBJ1-1, is DGGITQSPKYLFRKEGQNVTLSCEQNLNHDAMYWYRQDPGQGLRLIYYSQIVNDFQKGDIAEGYSVSREKKESFPLTVTSAQKNPTAFYLCASSTTGTYTEAFFGQGTRLTVV.

J is TRBJ1-1 and V is TRBV30; maybe TRBD1 (5 bases). The CDR3 spans 11 residues. Germline V gene data show CDR1 as GTSNPN and CDR2 as SVGIG (reference sequence). CDR3 in DNA: TGTACGGGCAAGGGGTACACTGAAGCTTTCTTT. Residues: CTGKGYTEAFF.

The rearrangement uses TRBV5-1 and TRBJ1-1; D unclear. Germline assignment: CDR1 SGHRS and CDR2 YFSETQ. The CDR3 has 16 residues. Trimming pared 4 bases from V and 0 bases from J, leaving 16 bases between. The CDR3 DNA follows: TGCGCCAGCAGCCCGTTCGCGGGCGCGATGAACACTGAAGCTTTCTTT. As protein: CASSPFAGAMNTEAFF.

The chain employs TRBV2 and TRBJ1-1; D remains unclear. The CDR3 sequence is 14 residues long. Germline V gives CDR1 SNHLY, CDR2 FYNNEI. V was cut by 7 bases and J by 3 bases, with 15 bases left in between. DNA of the CDR3: TGTGCCAGCATCCATAGGAACACAGACACTGAAGCTTTCTTT. This gives the protein CASIHRNTDTEAFF.